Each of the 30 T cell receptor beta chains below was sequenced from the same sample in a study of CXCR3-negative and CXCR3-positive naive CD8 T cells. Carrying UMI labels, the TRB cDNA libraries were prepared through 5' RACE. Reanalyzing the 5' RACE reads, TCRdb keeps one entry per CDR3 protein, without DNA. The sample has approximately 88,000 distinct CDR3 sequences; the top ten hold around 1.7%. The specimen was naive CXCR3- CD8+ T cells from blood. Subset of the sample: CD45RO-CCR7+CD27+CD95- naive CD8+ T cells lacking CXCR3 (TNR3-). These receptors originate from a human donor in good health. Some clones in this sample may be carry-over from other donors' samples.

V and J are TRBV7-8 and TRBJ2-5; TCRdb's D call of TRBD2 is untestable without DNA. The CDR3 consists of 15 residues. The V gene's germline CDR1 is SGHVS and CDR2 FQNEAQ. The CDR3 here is CASSTAWTEQETQYF.

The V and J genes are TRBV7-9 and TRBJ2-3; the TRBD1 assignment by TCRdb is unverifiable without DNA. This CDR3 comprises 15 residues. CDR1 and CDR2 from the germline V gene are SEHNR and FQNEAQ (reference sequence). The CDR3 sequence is CASAAQGFSTDTQYF.

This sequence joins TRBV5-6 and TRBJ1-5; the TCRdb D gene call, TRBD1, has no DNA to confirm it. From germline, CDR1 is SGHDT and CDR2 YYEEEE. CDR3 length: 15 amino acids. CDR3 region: CASSLGGQINQPQHF. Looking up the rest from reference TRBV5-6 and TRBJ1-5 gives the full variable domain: DAGVTQSPTHLIKTRGQQVTLRCSPKSGHDTVSWYQQALGQGPQFIFQYYEEEERQRGNFPDRFSGHQFPNYSSELNVNALLLGDSALYLCASSLGGQINQPQHFGDGTRLSIL.

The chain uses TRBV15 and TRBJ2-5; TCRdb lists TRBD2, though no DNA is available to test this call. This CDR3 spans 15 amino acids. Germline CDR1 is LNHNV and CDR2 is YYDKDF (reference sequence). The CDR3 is CATRTGTSLQETQYF.

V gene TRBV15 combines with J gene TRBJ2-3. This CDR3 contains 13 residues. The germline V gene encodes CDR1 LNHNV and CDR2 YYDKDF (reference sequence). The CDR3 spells CATSSLLGDTQYF.

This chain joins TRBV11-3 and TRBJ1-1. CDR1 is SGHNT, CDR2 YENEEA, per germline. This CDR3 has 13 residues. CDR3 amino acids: CASSFTVNTEAFF.

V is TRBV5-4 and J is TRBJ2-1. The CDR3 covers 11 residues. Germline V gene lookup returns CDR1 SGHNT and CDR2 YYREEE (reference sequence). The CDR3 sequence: CASSRFNEQFF.

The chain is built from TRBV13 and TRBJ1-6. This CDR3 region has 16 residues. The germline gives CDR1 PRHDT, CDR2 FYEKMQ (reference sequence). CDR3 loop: CASSLGGYSYNSPLHF.

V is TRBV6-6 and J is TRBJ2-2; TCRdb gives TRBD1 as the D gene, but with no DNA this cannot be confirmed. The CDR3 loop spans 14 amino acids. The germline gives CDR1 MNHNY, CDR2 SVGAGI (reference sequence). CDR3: CASSPPEHHGELFF.

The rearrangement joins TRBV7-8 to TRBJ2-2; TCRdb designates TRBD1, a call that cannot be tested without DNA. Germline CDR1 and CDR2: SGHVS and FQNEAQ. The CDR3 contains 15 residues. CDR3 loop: CASSLSQGGTGELFF.

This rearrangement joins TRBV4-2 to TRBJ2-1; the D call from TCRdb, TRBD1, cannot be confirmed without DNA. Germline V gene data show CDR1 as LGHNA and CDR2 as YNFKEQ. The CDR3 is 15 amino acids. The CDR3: CASSQLTGTGDEQFF.

CDR3 amino acids: CASSLGTDDWRTDTQYF. V usage is TRBV7-9 and J usage is TRBJ2-3; TCRdb picks TRBD2, but there is no DNA to check that call. Looked up from germline, CDR1 is SEHNR and CDR2 is FQNEAQ (reference sequence). This CDR3 has 17 amino acids.

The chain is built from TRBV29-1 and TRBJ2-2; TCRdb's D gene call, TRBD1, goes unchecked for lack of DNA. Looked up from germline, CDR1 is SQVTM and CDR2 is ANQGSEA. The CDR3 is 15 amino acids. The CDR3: CSVVGGNANTGELFF.

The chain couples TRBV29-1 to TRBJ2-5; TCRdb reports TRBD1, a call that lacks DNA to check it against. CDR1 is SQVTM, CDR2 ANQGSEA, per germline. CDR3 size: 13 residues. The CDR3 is CSVEGQGMETQYF.

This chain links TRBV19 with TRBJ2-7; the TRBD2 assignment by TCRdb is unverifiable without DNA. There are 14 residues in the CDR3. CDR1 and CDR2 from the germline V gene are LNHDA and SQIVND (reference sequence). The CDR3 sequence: CASTPAGGSHEQYF.

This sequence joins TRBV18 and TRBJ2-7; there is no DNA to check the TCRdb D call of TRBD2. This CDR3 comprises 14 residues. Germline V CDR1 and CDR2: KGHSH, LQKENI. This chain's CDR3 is CASSPEGLVYEQYF.

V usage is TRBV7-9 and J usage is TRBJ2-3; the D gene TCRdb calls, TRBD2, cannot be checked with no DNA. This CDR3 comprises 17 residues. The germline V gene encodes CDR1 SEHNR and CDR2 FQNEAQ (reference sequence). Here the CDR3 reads CASSNLGTSGPFDTQYF.

The chain's CDR3 is CSAGQGNEQFF. The rearrangement joins TRBV29-1 to TRBJ2-1; no DNA is available, so the TRBD1 call from TCRdb remains unchecked. CDR1 is SQVTM, CDR2 ANQGSEA, per germline. The CDR3 extends over 11 amino acids.

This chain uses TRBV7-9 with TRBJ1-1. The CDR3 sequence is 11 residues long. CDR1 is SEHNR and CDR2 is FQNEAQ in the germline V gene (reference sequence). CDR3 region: CASSPSLEAFF. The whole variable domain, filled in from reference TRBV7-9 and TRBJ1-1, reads DTGVSQNPRHKITKRGQNVTFRCDPISEHNRLYWYRQTLGQGPEFLTYFQNEAQLEKSRLLSDRFSAERPKGSFSTLEIQRTEQGDSAMYLCASSPSLEAFFGQGTRLTVV.

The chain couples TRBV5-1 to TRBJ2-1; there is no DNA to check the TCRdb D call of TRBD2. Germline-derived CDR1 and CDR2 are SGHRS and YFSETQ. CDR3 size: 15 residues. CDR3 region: CASSLASGGAGEQFF.

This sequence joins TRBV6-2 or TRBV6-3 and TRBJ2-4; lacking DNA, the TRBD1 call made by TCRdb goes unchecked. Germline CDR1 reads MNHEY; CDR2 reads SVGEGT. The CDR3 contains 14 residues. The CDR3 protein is CASNYRDRQDVQYF.

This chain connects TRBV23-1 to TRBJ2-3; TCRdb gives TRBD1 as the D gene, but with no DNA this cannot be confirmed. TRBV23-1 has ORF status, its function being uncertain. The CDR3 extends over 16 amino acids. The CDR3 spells CASSQGGQMKADTQYF.

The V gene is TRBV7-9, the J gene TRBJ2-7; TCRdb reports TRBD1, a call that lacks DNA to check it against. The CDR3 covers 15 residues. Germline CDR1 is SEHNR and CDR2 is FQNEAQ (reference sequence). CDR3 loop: CASGPRDRTSYEQYF.

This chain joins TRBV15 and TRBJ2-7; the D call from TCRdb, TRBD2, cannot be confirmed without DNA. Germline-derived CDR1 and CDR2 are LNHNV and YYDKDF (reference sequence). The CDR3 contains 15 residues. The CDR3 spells CATSYGSKASYEQYF.

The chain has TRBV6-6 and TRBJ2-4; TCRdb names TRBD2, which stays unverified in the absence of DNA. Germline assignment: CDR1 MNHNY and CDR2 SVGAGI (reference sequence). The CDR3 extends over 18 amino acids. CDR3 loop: CARSPGTSGGAVPDIQYF.

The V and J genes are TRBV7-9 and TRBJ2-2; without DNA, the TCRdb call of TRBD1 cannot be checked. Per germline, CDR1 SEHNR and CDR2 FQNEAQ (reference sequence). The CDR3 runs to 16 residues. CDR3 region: CASSTVPTGDTGELFF.

CDR3 protein: CASSSVQGMNTEAFF. This chain uses TRBV7-2 with TRBJ1-1; TCRdb names TRBD1, which stays unverified in the absence of DNA. Per germline, CDR1 SGHTA and CDR2 FQGNSA. The CDR3 contains 15 residues.

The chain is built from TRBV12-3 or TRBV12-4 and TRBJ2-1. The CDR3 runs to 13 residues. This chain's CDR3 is CASSLAQNNEQFF.

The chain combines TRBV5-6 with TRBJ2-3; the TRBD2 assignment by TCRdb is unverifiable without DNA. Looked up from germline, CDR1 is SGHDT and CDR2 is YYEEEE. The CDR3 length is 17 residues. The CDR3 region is CASSPPGLAGGPDTQYF.

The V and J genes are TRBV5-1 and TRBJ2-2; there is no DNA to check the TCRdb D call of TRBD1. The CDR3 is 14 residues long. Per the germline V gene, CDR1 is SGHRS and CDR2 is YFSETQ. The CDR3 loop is CATTRGLDTGELFF.